This TCR beta chain was sequenced in a study of cytomegalovirus exposure and HLA in healthy donors. Study summary: The 120 or so validation repertoires matched the 600 to 700 first-cohort repertoires in platform, a later analysis reported.

Sequencing used immunoSEQ multiplex PCR; TCRdb keeps in-frame clones, though not all of them. The sample has roughly 50,000 clones; 93% are singletons. In regard to this clone: Its antigen is still unknown.

The CDR3 is 16 residues long. Germline V gives CDR1 SGHRS, CDR2 YFSETQ. J lost 9 bases, V lost 6 bases, and 16 bases had no gene match. Regarding the study as a whole: One later analysis, an examination of the 120 or so validation repertoires, found that first-cohort TCR clusters tended to co-occur in them. Among TCR beta chains, those listed as cytomegalovirus-associated numbered around 160.

Separate from the roughly 610-subject first cohort, the roughly 120-subject validation cohort was the one that the donors belonged to. This chain joins TRBV5-1 and TRBJ2-1; 9 bases align to TRBD1. Sequencing input: PBMCs. The sequence derives from a woman aged 18-30 years in good health and CMV-seropositive. The CDR3 is CASTPTGTGTRGEQFF. CDR3 bases: TGCGCCAGCACCCCTACCGGGACAGGGACCCGGGGTGAGCAGTTCTTC. The whole variable domain, remainder taken from reference TRBV5-1 and TRBJ2-1, is KAGVTQTPRYLIKTRGQQVTLSCSPISGHRSVSWYQQTPGQGLQFLFEYFSETQRNKGNFPGRFSGRQFSNSRSEMNVSTLELGDSALYLCASTPTGTGTRGEQFFGPGTRLTVL.